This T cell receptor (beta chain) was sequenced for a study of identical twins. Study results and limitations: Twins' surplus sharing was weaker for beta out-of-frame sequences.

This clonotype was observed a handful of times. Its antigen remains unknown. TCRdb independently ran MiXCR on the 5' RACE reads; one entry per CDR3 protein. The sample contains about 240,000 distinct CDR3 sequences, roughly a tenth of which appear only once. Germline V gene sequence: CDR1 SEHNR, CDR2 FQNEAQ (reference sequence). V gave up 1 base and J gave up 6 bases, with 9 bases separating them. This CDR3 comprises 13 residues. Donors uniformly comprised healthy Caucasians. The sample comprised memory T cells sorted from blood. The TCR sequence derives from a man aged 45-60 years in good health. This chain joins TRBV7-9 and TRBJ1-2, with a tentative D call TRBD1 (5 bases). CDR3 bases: TGTGCCAGCAGCTTAGGGGGCACCCATGGCTACACCTTC. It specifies CASSLGGTHGYTF.